The 12 T cell receptor beta chains below were found in one sample sequenced in a study of glioma-infiltrating T cells after dendritic cell vaccination. Time point given: after dendritic cell vaccination, including at tumor progression/relapse. Assay: immunoSEQ multiplex PCR; the TCRdb copy retains only in-frame clones and omits some. The data hold roughly 56,000 clones, with roughly 84% observed a single time. The material was blood, obtained after dendritic cell vaccination. The receptor set was obtained from a human donor with glioblastoma.

The gene calls are TRBV30 and TRBJ1-5; D unclear. V dropped 7 bases and J dropped 2 bases, with 9 bases sitting between them. In germline, CDR1 is GTSNPN, CDR2 SVGIG (reference sequence). This CDR3 has 12 amino acids. CDR3 in amino acids: CASNQGNQPQHF. The CDR3 DNA follows: TGTGCCTCAAACCAGGGCAATCAGCCCCAGCATTTT. Full variable domain (outside the CDR3, taken from reference TRBV30 and TRBJ1-5): SQTIHQWPATLVQPVGSPLSLECTVEGTSNPNLYWYRQAAGRGLQLLFYSVGIGQISSEVPQNLSASRPQDRQFILSSKKLLLSDSGFYLCASNQGNQPQHFGDGTRLSIL.

With regard to this clone: One end of the junction fails to match germline, which may point to a read error. Other nucleotide sequences in the sample specify the same CDR3. The genes are TRBV2 and TRBJ1-6, with D possibly being TRBD1 (5 bases). Germline V gene data show CDR1 as SNHLY and CDR2 as FYNNEI. The CDR3 covers 14 residues. Here the CDR3 DNA reads TGTGCCAGCAAGGGGTTCCTCTATAATTCCCCCCTCCACTTT. It is translated as CASKGFLYNSPLHF.

The V gene is TRBV5-1, the J gene TRBJ2-7; a possible D gene is TRBD1 (5 bases). Germline V gene sequence: CDR1 SGHRS, CDR2 YFSETQ. The V and J ends lost 1 base and 6 bases respectively, with 11 bases between them. This CDR3 contains 13 residues. For the CDR3, the DNA is TGCGCCAGCAGCTTGTATGGGGCTAGCGAGCAGTACTTC. It encodes CASSLYGASEQYF.

V is TRBV4-3 and J is TRBJ2-2; 7 positions agree with TRBD1. Trimming at V came to 4 bases and at J to 5 bases, leaving 7 bases not matched to a gene. CDR1 is LGHNA and CDR2 is YSLEER in the germline V gene. The CDR3 extends over 15 amino acids. For the CDR3, the DNA is TGCGCCAGCAGCCCCGGGACAGCTGGAACCGGGGAGCTGTTTTTT. Its protein product is CASSPGTAGTGELFF.

The table lists this clone with a count of one. The chain links TRBV6-1 to TRBJ2-1; 8 bases fit TRBD2. The CDR3 covers 17 residues. Germline-derived CDR1 and CDR2 are MNHNS and SASEGT. Trimming took 2 bases from V and 7 from J; bases not matched to a gene: 13. The CDR3 region has the DNA TGTGCCAGCAGTGAATGGGGGTTCGGGGGGGCCAATAATGAGCAGTTCTTC. It yields the protein CASSEWGFGGANNEQFF.

The rearrangement joins TRBV7-8 to TRBJ1-1, with D unclear. The CDR3 runs 15 residues. The ends were cut back, 3 bases at V and 1 base at J, with 12 bases in the middle. Germline V lookup: CDR1 SGHVS, CDR2 FQNEAQ. CDR3 coding DNA: TGTGCCAGCAGCTTCGCCCTGAGCCCGAACACTGAAGCTTTCTTT. Residues: CASSFALSPNTEAFF.

The chain combines TRBV11-3 with TRBJ2-1; 13 nucleotides align to TRBD2. J gave up 4 bases and V 3 bases, and 3 bases lay outside the gene matches. The germline CDR1 and CDR2 sequences are SGHNT and YENEEA. The CDR3 extends over 16 amino acids. CDR3 DNA: TGTGCCAGCAGCTTGTGGACTAGCGGGGGATACAATGAGCAGTTCTTC. This encodes CASSLWTSGGYNEQFF.

The chain carries TRBV5-1 and TRBJ1-4, with a tentative D call TRBD1 (6 bases). Per germline, CDR1 SGHRS and CDR2 YFSETQ. The V end lost 4 bases, the J end lost 1 base, and 8 bases lay between the germline ends. The CDR3 is 14 amino acids. The CDR3 DNA reads TGCGCCAGCAGCCCAGGGGTAACTAATGAAAAACTGTTTTTT. Amino acid sequence: CASSPGVTNEKLFF.

CDR3 DNA sequence: TGCAGCGTTGTAGGGGGTTACAATGAGCAGTTCTTC. This sequence encodes CSVVGGYNEQFF. The chain has TRBV29-1 and TRBJ2-1, with D tentatively TRBD1 (6 bases). This CDR3 is 12 amino acids long. The V end was cut by 4 bases, the J end by 4 bases, with 8 bases between. The germline V gene has CDR1 SQVTM and CDR2 ANQGSEA.

This chain uses TRBV30 with TRBJ2-7, with 7 bases matching TRBD1. Trimming removed 3 bases from V and 2 bases from J; junction bases left unmatched: 4. Germline assignment: CDR1 GTSNPN and CDR2 SVGIG (reference sequence). CDR3 length equals 13 residues. DNA of the CDR3: TGTGCCTGGAGCGCTGACAGGGCCTACGAGCAGTACTTC. Its translation: CAWSADRAYEQYF.

The chain has TRBV9 and TRBJ2-3, with a possible D match to TRBD1 (6 bases). The CDR3 sequence is 14 residues long. Trimming pared 2 bases from V and 5 bases from J, leaving 12 bases between. The germline gives CDR1 SGDLS, CDR2 YYNGEE. The CDR3: CASSVGQSGDTQYF. As DNA, the CDR3 is TGTGCCAGCAGCGTGGGACAATCGGGAGATACGCAGTATTTT.

CDR3 residues: CASSLPPGIAGGYEQYF. In DNA form, the CDR3 reads TGTGCCAGCAGCTTACCCCCCGGGATAGCGGGGGGCTACGAGCAGTACTTC. This rearrangement joins TRBV7-8 to TRBJ2-7; 10 bases are a match to TRBD2. Germline-derived CDR1 and CDR2 are SGHVS and FQNEAQ. This CDR3 spans 17 amino acids. V trimming: 2 bases; J trimming: 3 bases; junction bases outside the gene matches: 10.